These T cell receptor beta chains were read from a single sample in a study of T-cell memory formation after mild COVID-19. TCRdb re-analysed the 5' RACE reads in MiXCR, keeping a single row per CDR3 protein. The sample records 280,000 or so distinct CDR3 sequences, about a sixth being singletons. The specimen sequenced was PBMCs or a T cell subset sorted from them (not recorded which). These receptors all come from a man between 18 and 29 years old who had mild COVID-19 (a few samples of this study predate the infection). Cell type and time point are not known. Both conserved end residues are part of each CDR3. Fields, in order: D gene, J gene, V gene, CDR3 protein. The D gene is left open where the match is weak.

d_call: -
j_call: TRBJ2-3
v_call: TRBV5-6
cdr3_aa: CASSFGGGPDTQYF

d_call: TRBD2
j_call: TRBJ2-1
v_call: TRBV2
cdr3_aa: CASRLADSYNEQFF

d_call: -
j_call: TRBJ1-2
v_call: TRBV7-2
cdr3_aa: CASSPVPGAGYTF

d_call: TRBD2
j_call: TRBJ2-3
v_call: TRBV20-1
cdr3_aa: CSARDGTSGRTDTQYF

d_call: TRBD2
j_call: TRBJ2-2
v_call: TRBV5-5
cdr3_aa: CASSLRTSGSPTTGELFF

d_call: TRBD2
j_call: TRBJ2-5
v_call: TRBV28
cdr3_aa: CASSPGGGEETQYF

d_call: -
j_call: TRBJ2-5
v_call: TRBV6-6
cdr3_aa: CASSYLWVRETQYF

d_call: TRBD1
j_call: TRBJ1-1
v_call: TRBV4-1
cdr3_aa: CASSQEPGGTGVMIEAFF

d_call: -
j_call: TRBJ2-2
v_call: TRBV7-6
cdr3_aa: CASSLGPEEELFF

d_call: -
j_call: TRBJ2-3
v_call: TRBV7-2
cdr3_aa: CASSLGLSGATDTQYF

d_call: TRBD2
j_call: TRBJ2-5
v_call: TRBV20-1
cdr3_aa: CSAISGGSYQETQYF

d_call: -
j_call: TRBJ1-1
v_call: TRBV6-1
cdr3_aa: CASGITANTEAFF

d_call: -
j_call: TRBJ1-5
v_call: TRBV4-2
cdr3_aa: CASSQLEGRGDQPQHF

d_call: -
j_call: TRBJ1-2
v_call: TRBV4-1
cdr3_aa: CASSQDRRKGRGFGYGYTF

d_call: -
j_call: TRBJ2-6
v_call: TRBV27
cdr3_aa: CASSLHSGANVLTF

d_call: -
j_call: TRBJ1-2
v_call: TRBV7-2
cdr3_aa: CASSSYEAIYGYTF

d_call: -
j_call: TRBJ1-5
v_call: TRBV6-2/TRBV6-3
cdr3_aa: CASSYRGGRGNQPQHF